The 29 T cell receptor beta chains below come from one sample, sequenced in a study of a mutant IDH1 vaccine in newly diagnosed glioma. Their specific antigens are unknown. Time point here: week 11, during vaccination. Each dose delivered 300 ug of mutant IDH1 20-mer peptide subcutaneously with imiquimod. Produced via immunoSEQ multiplex PCR; TCRdb's table is partial and in-frame only. The data show roughly 130,000 clones, 80% seen once. The sample was PBMCs, taken from a glioma patient whose treatment included an IDH1 peptide vaccine. These receptors were obtained from a man between 40 and 49 years old with glioma.

The chain uses TRBV29-1 and TRBJ2-2, with a tentative D call TRBD1 (6 bases). V was cut by 4 bases and J by 5 bases, with 14 bases left in between. Per germline, CDR1 SQVTM and CDR2 ANQGSEA. This CDR3 contains 14 residues. The CDR3 protein is CSVGQALGTGELFF. The CDR3 DNA is TGCAGCGTTGGACAGGCCCTTGGGACCGGGGAGCTGTTTTTT.

The chain uses TRBV19 and TRBJ2-7; 8 bases align to TRBD1. The CDR3 totals 13 residues. Germline CDR1 is LNHDA and CDR2 is SQIVND (reference sequence). Trimming took 5 bases from V and 6 from J; bases not matched to a gene: 6. CDR3 sequence: CASSRTGRGEQYF. The CDR3 DNA reads as TGTGCCAGTAGTCGGACAGGGAGAGGCGAGCAGTACTTC.

On this clone: Other DNA variants within this sample encode the same CDR3. The chain is built from TRBV5-8 and TRBJ2-6, with TRBD1 matching over 11 bases. This CDR3 is built from 17 residues. V dropped 0 bases and J dropped 4; count of bases not matched to a gene: 3. Germline V gene data show CDR1 as SGHTS and CDR2 as YDEGEE. The CDR3 sequence is CASSLGTGGSGANVLTF. In DNA form, the CDR3 reads TGTGCCAGCAGCTTGGGGACAGGGGGCTCAGGGGCCAACGTCCTGACTTTC.

The chain has TRBV28 and TRBJ2-5; weak D call: TRBD1 (5 bases). Trimming removed 5 bases at V and 0 bases at J, with 7 bases between. CDR1 is MDHEN, CDR2 SYDVKM, per germline. The CDR3 length is 13 residues. For the CDR3, the DNA is TGTGCCAGCAGTCCGGACAACCAAGAGACCCAGTACTTC. Translating gives CASSPDNQETQYF. The full variable domain, its missing parts supplied by reference TRBV28 and TRBJ2-5, is DVKVTQSSRYLVKRTGEKVFLECVQDMDHENMFWYRQDPGLGLRLIYFSYDVKMKEKGDIPEGYSVSREKKERFSLILESASTNQTSMYLCASSPDNQETQYFGPGTRLLVL.

This clone appeared once. The gene calls are TRBV6-1 and TRBJ2-7; TRBD2 matches at 14 bases. CDR3 size: 17 residues. V dropped 2 bases and J dropped 1; count of bases not matched to a gene: 4. The germline V gene has CDR1 MNHNS and CDR2 SASEGT. CDR3 amino acids: CASSERGTSGRSYEQYF. The CDR3 DNA sequence: TGTGCCAGCAGTGAACGGGGGACTAGCGGGAGATCCTACGAGCAGTACTTC.

The chain uses TRBV9 and TRBJ1-6; D not certain. Trimming stripped 0 bases from V and 6 bases from J, with 10 bases between. Germline CDR1 is SGDLS and CDR2 is YYNGEE. CDR3 length equals 15 residues. CDR3 sequence: CASSVGWGSNSPLHF. The CDR3 DNA sequence: TGTGCCAGCAGCGTAGGTTGGGGAAGTAATTCACCCCTCCACTTT.

The chain carries TRBV12-5 and TRBJ2-1; 7 bases match TRBD1. The trim removed 0 bases at V and 2 bases at J, leaving 4 bases unmatched. Germline V gene sequence: CDR1 LGHNT, CDR2 FRNRAP. CDR3 length equals 16 residues. CDR3 in amino acids: CASGLVQGTAYNEQFF. The DNA for the CDR3 is TGTGCTAGTGGTTTGGTACAAGGGACAGCCTACAATGAGCAGTTCTTC.

V is TRBV6-5 and J is TRBJ2-7; D might be TRBD1 (5 bases). Between the trimmed V and J ends, which lost 8 bases and 2 bases, there was a span of 10 bases. The germline gives CDR1 MNHEY, CDR2 SVGAGI. The CDR3 is 12 amino acids. Written as DNA, the CDR3 is TGTGCCAGCGCGGACACCGCCTACGAGCAGTACTTC. Translating gives CASADTAYEQYF.

The genes are TRBV11-1 and TRBJ2-2; unclear D gene. This CDR3 has 13 amino acids. Trimming stripped 6 bases from V and 6 bases from J, with 11 bases between. Germline V lookup: CDR1 SGHAT, CDR2 FQDESV (reference sequence). The CDR3 spells CASSPVGPGELFF. The CDR3 DNA is TGTGCCAGCAGTCCCGTCGGTCCCGGGGAGCTGTTTTTT.

A few counts support this clone. This sample includes further DNA sequences coding for the same CDR3. The DNA of the CDR3 is TGTGCCAGTAGTCGACAGGGGACAGGCAATCAGCCCCAGCATTTT. It yields the protein CASSRQGTGNQPQHF. The chain uses TRBV19 and TRBJ1-5; 8 nucleotides align to TRBD1. The junction had 5 bases not matched to a gene; V was cut back by 5 bases and J by 2 bases. The CDR3 is made up of 15 amino acids. CDR1 and CDR2 from the germline V gene are LNHDA and SQIVND (reference sequence).

The chain has TRBV5-1 and TRBJ2-7; 7 bases are shared with TRBD1. The CDR3 spans 15 residues. Germline values: CDR1 SGHRS, CDR2 YFSETQ. V shed 6 bases, J shed 6 bases, and the junction held 15 bases outside the gene matches. The CDR3 spells CASTQVGQGVSEQYF. CDR3 sequence (DNA): TGCGCCAGCACCCAGGTGGGGCAGGGGGTAAGCGAGCAGTACTTC.

This rearrangement joins TRBV21-1 to TRBJ2-5; TRBD2, the table's D call, was not compared with the DNA. TRBV21-1 is given as a pseudogene. This CDR3 is built from 18 residues. In DNA, the CDR3 is TGTGCCAGCAGCCCGCGAGGTGCCTCGGGACTAGCGGGAGAGACCCAGTACTTC. It specifies CASSPRGASGLAGETQYF.

This chain uses TRBV5-4 with TRBJ1-4; D call uncertain. Germline lookup yields CDR1 SGHNT and CDR2 YYREEE (reference sequence). The CDR3 loop spans 15 amino acids. V lost 4 bases and J lost 1, with 11 bases in between. CDR3 DNA: TGTGCCAGCAGCACCCGAAGCCGAACTAATGAAAAACTGTTTTTT. Translation gives CASSTRSRTNEKLFF.

This chain uses TRBV18 with TRBJ1-2; 8 nucleotides agree with TRBD1. V lost 1 base to trimming and J lost 4 bases; unmatched junction nucleotides: 8. The germline V gene encodes CDR1 KGHSH and CDR2 LQKENI. The CDR3 totals 16 residues. The CDR3 sequence is CASSPLLRDRSYGYTF. The CDR3 DNA sequence: TGTGCCAGCTCACCACTGCTCCGGGACAGGAGCTATGGCTACACCTTC.

Worth noting for this clone: At one boundary the junction diverges from the germline segment, which might be a read error. The chain is built from TRBV15 and TRBJ1-1, with 8 bases that match TRBD1. CDR3 length equals 12 residues. Germline V CDR1 and CDR2: LNHNV, YYDKDF (reference sequence). CDR3 loop: CATSGDRGEAFF. CDR3 bases: TGTGCCACCAGCGGAGACAGGGGTGAAGCTTTCTTT.

The V call is TRBV5-4, the J call TRBJ2-5; unclear D gene. Trimming removed 4 bases from V and 5 bases from J, with 12 bases in between. Germline CDR1 SGHNT, CDR2 YYREEE (reference sequence). CDR3 length equals 13 residues. CDR3 sequence (DNA): TGTGCCAGCAGCCCCGGGCCCCGCGAGACCCAGTACTTC. Translating it yields CASSPGPRETQYF.

This chain links TRBV19 with TRBJ1-5; the match to TRBD1 covers 7 bases. Germline values: CDR1 LNHDA, CDR2 SQIVND (reference sequence). This CDR3 is built from 15 residues. With 8 bases clipped from V and 2 bases from J, the junction kept 9 bases outside the gene matches. Here the CDR3 DNA reads TGTGCCAGTGGACCCAGGGGGAAGGGCAATCAGCCCCAGCATTTT. Translating it yields CASGPRGKGNQPQHF.

The V gene is TRBV6-5, the J gene TRBJ2-7; 12 bases line up with TRBD2. Germline V gives CDR1 MNHEY, CDR2 SVGAGI. The V segment lost 6 bases and the J segment 2 bases; nucleotides outside the gene matches: 5. The CDR3 has 15 residues. The CDR3 DNA follows: TGTGCCAGCAGCCTCGGACTAGCGGGACCCTACGAGCAGTACTTC. Amino acid sequence: CASSLGLAGPYEQYF.

Of note for this clone: Additional DNA sequences in this sample encode the identical CDR3. V usage is TRBV11-2 and J usage is TRBJ1-2; no clear D. Germline assignment: CDR1 SGHAT and CDR2 FQNNGV. V gave up 3 bases and J gave up 4 bases, with 6 bases separating them. The CDR3 length is 12 residues. DNA for the CDR3: TGTGCCAGCAGCTTGGCCCCCTATGGCTACACCTTC. Translation: CASSLAPYGYTF. Using reference TRBV11-2 and TRBJ1-2 for the parts outside the CDR3, the full variable domain is EAGVAQSPRYKIIEKRQSVAFWCNPISGHATLYWYQQILGQGPKLLIQFQNNGVVDDSQLPKDRFSAERLKGVDSTLKIQPAKLEDSAVYLCASSLAPYGYTFGSGTRLTVV.

The rearrangement uses TRBV5-4 and TRBJ1-1; D not resolved. The CDR3 loop spans 15 amino acids. The V end lost 0 bases, the J end lost 1 base, and 10 bases lay between the germline ends. Germline V gives CDR1 SGHNT, CDR2 YYREEE (reference sequence). DNA of the CDR3: TGTGCCAGCAGCTTGGGTTCGGGTACGAACACTGAAGCTTTCTTT. This encodes CASSLGSGTNTEAFF.

This clone was detected only a few times. The rearrangement links TRBV7-9 to TRBJ2-7; D is possibly TRBD1 (5 bases). This CDR3 has 15 residues. Trimming took 5 bases from V and 0 from J, leaving 14 bases between them. Looked up from germline, CDR1 is SEHNR and CDR2 is FQNEAQ (reference sequence). The CDR3 sequence is CASSLGDSSSYEQYF. DNA for the CDR3: TGTGCCAGCAGCCTAGGAGACAGCTCCTCCTACGAGCAGTACTTC. The full variable domain, completed using reference TRBV7-9 and TRBJ2-7, is DTGVSQNPRHKITKRGQNVTFRCDPISEHNRLYWYRQTLGQGPEFLTYFQNEAQLEKSRLLSDRFSAERPKGSFSTLEIQRTEQGDSAMYLCASSLGDSSSYEQYFGPGTRLTVT.

The chain links TRBV5-1 to TRBJ1-6; TRBD1 aligns across 7 bases. CDR1 is SGHRS, CDR2 YFSETQ, per germline. The V gene end was trimmed by 3 bases and the J gene end by 6 bases; junction bases not matched to a gene: 6. There are 15 residues in the CDR3. DNA of the CDR3: TGCGCCAGCAGCTCAGCAGGGGGAACTAATTCACCCCTCCACTTT. It encodes CASSSAGGTNSPLHF.

The chain uses TRBV7-2 and TRBJ2-3, with 9 positions matching TRBD2. There are 17 residues in the CDR3. Germline loops: CDR1 SGHTA, CDR2 FQGNSA. The V segment lost 5 bases and the J segment 1 base; nucleotides outside the gene matches: 10. The DNA of the CDR3 is TGTGCCAGCAGCCCCTTGGGGCCTAGCGGGGGCACAGATACGCAGTATTTT. This codes for CASSPLGPSGGTDTQYF.

The rearrangement uses TRBV6-5 and TRBJ2-1, with 11 bases aligning to TRBD1. CDR3 length: 15 residues. Germline V gene data show CDR1 as MNHEY and CDR2 as SVGAGI. V dropped 3 bases and J dropped 8; count of bases not matched to a gene: 6. CDR3 loop: CASSYRTGGRDEQFF. DNA of the CDR3: TGTGCCAGCAGTTATCGGACAGGGGGCCGGGATGAGCAGTTCTTC.

A few counts support this clone. The CDR3 DNA sequence: TGTGCCAGCTCTCGAAGGGGCGGAGAAGACGCTGAAGCTTTCTTT. Protein sequence: CASSRRGGEDAEAFF. This rearrangement joins TRBV11-1 to TRBJ1-1; D might be TRBD1 (5 bases). V was cut by 8 bases and J by 6 bases, with 22 bases left in between. The CDR3 has 15 residues. The germline V gene has CDR1 SGHAT and CDR2 FQDESV (reference sequence).

CDR3 in amino acids: CASSFSIGGPSGNTIYF. As DNA, the CDR3 is TGTGCCAGCAGCTTTAGTATTGGAGGCCCCTCCGGAAACACCATATATTTT. V is TRBV5-5 and J is TRBJ1-3; D remains unclear. The ends were cut back, 2 bases at V and 4 bases at J, with 19 bases in the middle. This CDR3 region has 17 residues. Germline V gene data show CDR1 as SGHKS and CDR2 as YYEKEE (reference sequence).

The rearrangement links TRBV6-5 to TRBJ2-5; D is unclear. The CDR3 spans 13 residues. V lost 6 bases and J lost 7, with 15 bases in between. Germline assignment: CDR1 MNHEY and CDR2 SVGAGI. The CDR3 spells CASSQAIDLTQYF. The CDR3 DNA sequence: TGTGCCAGCAGCCAGGCGATCGACCTGACCCAGTACTTC.

This sequence joins TRBV4-3 and TRBJ2-3, with D possibly TRBD2 on 5 matching bases. CDR3 length: 16 residues. The germline V gene has CDR1 LGHNA and CDR2 YSLEER. V was trimmed by 2 bases and J by 0 bases, leaving 12 bases between them. The CDR3 spells CASSQQSRVSTDTQYF. The CDR3 nucleotides read TGCGCCAGCAGCCAACAGTCGCGGGTTAGCACAGATACGCAGTATTTT.

This clone showed up just a few times. This chain connects TRBV9 to TRBJ1-1; 10 nucleotides match TRBD1. The CDR3 has 14 residues. In germline, CDR1 is SGDLS, CDR2 YYNGEE. The junction had 3 bases not matched to a gene; V was cut back by 3 bases and J by 4 bases. This CDR3 is CASSGRTGGTEAFF. The CDR3 nucleotides are TGTGCCAGCAGCGGACGGACAGGGGGCACTGAAGCTTTCTTT.